The rows below give T cell receptor beta chains drawn from one sample of a study of blood T cell repertoires in COVID-19. The repertoire was sequenced with immunoSEQ multiplex PCR; TCRdb's copy has only in-frame clones and lacks some. This sample has some 150,000 clones, with about 86% found just once. The sample was peripheral blood. Every receptor here comes from a man aged 65 to 79 with acute or convalescent COVID-19. The CDR3 runs from the conserved cysteine through the conserved F or W. Each record gives: D gene, J gene, V gene, clone size, CDR3 protein, CDR3 DNA. The D gene is left open where the match is weak. Only part of the rows carry a size: once, few, many, or a class if the clone is expanded.

- TRBJ2-7 TRBV25-1 - CASSEAGLYEQYF TGTGCCAGCAGCGAGGCTGGCTTATACGAGCAGTACTTC
TRBD1 TRBJ1-3 TRBV25-1 few CASSSPGQTFSGNTIYF TGTGCCAGCAGTTCACCGGGACAGACGTTCTCTGGAAACACCATATATTTT
TRBD1 TRBJ1-6 TRBV27 - CASRPDRMINSPLHF TGTGCCAGCAGACCGGACAGGATGATTAATTCACCCCTCCACTTT
- TRBJ1-4 TRBV19 - CASSRGRATNEKLFF TGTGCCAGTAGTAGGGGCCGTGCAACTAATGAAAAACTGTTTTTT
- TRBJ2-6 TRBV6-6 - CASSPPGAGANVLTF TGTGCCAGCAGCCCTCCAGGGGCTGGGGCCAACGTCCTGACTTTC
TRBD1 TRBJ1-4 TRBV27 few CASSEGQGEEKLFF TGTGCCAGCAGCGAGGGACAGGGTGAGGAAAAACTGTTTTTT
- TRBJ2-6 TRBV3-1/TRBV3-2 - CASSHMRISGANVLTF TGTGCCAGCAGCCATATGAGGATCTCTGGGGCCAACGTCCTGACTTTC
TRBD1 TRBJ2-3 TRBV7-3 - CASSSPGQGAADTQYF TGTGCCAGCAGCTCCCCGGGACAGGGGGCTGCAGATACGCAGTATTTT
- TRBJ1-5 TRBV9 many CASSRAGKGQPQHF TGTGCCAGCTCCCGCGCTGGAAAGGGGCAGCCCCAGCATTTT
TRBD2 TRBJ2-5 TRBV5-1 once CASSRGLAGDGETQYF TGCGCCAGCAGCCGGGGACTAGCGGGGGATGGAGAGACCCAGTACTTC
- TRBJ2-2 TRBV24-1 - CATRGGSNTGELFF TGTGCCACCCGAGGGGGATCGAACACCGGGGAGCTGTTTTTT
- TRBJ2-1 TRBV6-2/TRBV6-3 few CASSYIVGIEQFF TGTGCCAGCAGTTACATCGTCGGGATTGAGCAGTTCTTC
- TRBJ2-7 TRBV19 - CASSNLQGFEQYF TGTGCCAGTAGTAACCTACAGGGCTTCGAGCAGTACTTC
- TRBJ2-3 TRBV7-3 - CASSSSRLEDTQYF TGTGCCAGCAGCTCCTCTAGACTCGAAGATACGCAGTATTTT
TRBD2 TRBJ2-1 TRBV2 - CASTIGTSGSREQFF TGTGCCAGCACCATCGGGACTAGCGGGAGTAGGGAGCAGTTCTTC
- TRBJ2-7 TRBV11-3 - CASSPGWDSGGNYEQYF TGTGCCAGCAGCCCCGGGTGGGATTCCGGAGGGAACTACGAGCAGTACTTC
TRBD1 TRBJ1-1 TRBV19 - CASSLPPGQGMNTEAFF TGTGCCAGTAGCCTCCCCCCGGGACAGGGTATGAACACTGAAGCTTTCTTT
TRBD1 TRBJ1-5 TRBV19 - CASSNGQGGQPQHF TGTGCCAGTAGTAATGGACAGGGTGGTCAGCCCCAGCATTTT
TRBD2 TRBJ2-1 TRBV5-1 - CASSLELAEVDEQFF TGCGCCAGCAGCTTGGAACTAGCGGAAGTTGATGAGCAGTTCTTC
- TRBJ1-1 TRBV30 - CAWNQGTVEHSEAFF TGTGCCTGGAACCAAGGGACTGTCGAACACTCTGAAGCTTTCTTT
- TRBJ2-5 TRBV6-5 - CASSFRDQETQYF TGTGCCAGCAGTTTCCGGGACCAAGAGACCCAGTACTTC
- TRBJ2-7 TRBV5-6 few CASSLDRGAYEQYF TGTGCCAGCAGCTTGGATCGCGGGGCCTACGAGCAGTACTTC
- TRBJ2-7 TRBV6-5 - CASSYSGRADEQYF TGTGCCAGCAGTTACTCGGGCAGGGCGGACGAGCAGTACTTC
- TRBJ1-2 TRBV24-1 once CATFKRNNYGYTF TGTGCCACGTTCAAGAGGAATAACTATGGCTACACCTTC
TRBD1 TRBJ2-7 TRBV19 - CASSTGQGGSYEQYF TGTGCCAGTAGTACCGGACAGGGGGGATCCTACGAGCAGTACTTC
TRBD2 TRBJ2-7 TRBV27 - CASSWRTSGSVGEQYF TGTGCCAGCAGTTGGCGGACTAGCGGGAGTGTTGGCGAGCAGTACTTC
TRBD2 TRBJ2-1 TRBV11-2 - CASSADLAGETHEQFF TGTGCCAGCAGCGCCGACTTAGCGGGAGAAACGCATGAGCAGTTCTTC
- TRBJ2-7 TRBV9 - CASSVVATPHYEQYF TGTGCCAGCAGCGTAGTAGCTACCCCCCACTACGAGCAGTACTTC
- TRBJ2-6 TRBV7-3 - CASSLRVASSGNFYSGANVLTF TGTGCCAGCAGCTTAAGGGTAGCCTCCTCAGGGAACTTTTACTCTGGGGCCAACGTCCTGACTTTC
TRBD1 TRBJ1-2 TRBV4-1 - CASSPGQGEDYGYTF TGCGCCAGCAGCCCGGGACAGGGAGAAGACTATGGCTACACCTTC
- TRBJ2-5 TRBV9 - CASSVSSGETQYF TGTGCCAGCAGCGTCTCTTCGGGAGAGACCCAGTACTTC
- TRBJ1-1 TRBV19 - CASRYSAEAFF TGTGCCAGTAGGTATAGTGCTGAAGCTTTCTTT
- TRBJ1-4 TRBV18 - CASSRDTRTNEKLFF TGTGCCAGCTCTAGGGACACACGAACTAATGAAAAACTGTTTTTT
- TRBJ2-1 TRBV6-2/TRBV6-3 once CASSYSATGEQFF TGTGCCAGCAGTTACTCGGCTACAGGTGAGCAGTTCTTC
TRBD2 TRBJ2-7 TRBV7-9 - CASSLAGAGVAEQYF TGTGCCAGCAGCTTAGCGGGAGCGGGAGTTGCCGAGCAGTACTTC
TRBD1 TRBJ1-4 TRBV28 - CASSRTGASNEKLFF TGTGCCAGCAGTCGGACAGGGGCCTCGAATGAAAAACTGTTTTTT
TRBD1 TRBJ1-4 TRBV11-2 - CASSPQGAGEKLFF TGTGCCAGCAGCCCACAGGGGGCGGGGGAAAAACTGTTTTTT
- TRBJ2-3 TRBV19 - CASSIPVGDTDTQYF TGTGCCAGTAGTATCCCAGTGGGAGACACAGATACGCAGTATTTT
TRBD1 TRBJ2-1 TRBV10-3 - CAISQSLTGTGPYNEQFF TGTGCCATCAGCCAATCTCTTACCGGGACAGGGCCTTACAATGAGCAGTTCTTC
- TRBJ2-2 TRBV29-1 - CSVEEVLRDLNTGELFF TGCAGCGTTGAAGAGGTTCTGCGGGATCTGAACACCGGGGAGCTGTTTTTT
- TRBJ2-5 TRBV27 - CASSFWGRGEETQYF TGTGCCAGCAGTTTCTGGGGTCGGGGTGAAGAGACCCAGTACTTC
- TRBJ2-1 TRBV18 - CASSHGWDEQFF TGTGCCAGCTCGCACGGGTGGGATGAGCAGTTCTTC
TRBD2 TRBJ2-1 TRBV28 - CASIDLGLAGGDEQFF TGTGCCAGCATTGACTTGGGACTAGCGGGAGGGGATGAGCAGTTCTTC
TRBD2 TRBJ2-3 TRBV5-1 - CASSPLAGRGTDTQYF TGCGCCAGCAGCCCCCTAGCGGGAAGGGGCACAGATACGCAGTATTTT
- TRBJ2-5 TRBV6-5 once CASSYSEETGETQYF TGTGCCAGCAGTTACTCCGAGGAAACGGGGGAGACCCAGTACTTC
TRBD1 TRBJ2-7 TRBV4-3 - CASSPRDRGHEQYF TGCGCCAGCAGCCCTAGGGACAGGGGACACGAGCAGTACTTC
TRBD2 TRBJ2-2 TRBV9 - CASSVIAGGNTGELFF TGTGCCAGCAGCGTTATAGCGGGAGGGAACACCGGGGAGCTGTTTTTT
TRBD1 TRBJ2-3 TRBV9 - CASSVFDRGTDTQYF TGTGCCAGCAGCGTATTTGACAGGGGAACAGATACGCAGTATTTT
TRBD2 TRBJ2-3 TRBV19 - CASRTSGGTTDTQYF TGTGCCAGTCGAACTAGCGGTGGGACCACAGATACGCAGTATTTT
- TRBJ1-5 TRBV6-5 - CASSPQGLSNQPQHF TGTGCCAGCAGTCCTCAGGGACTAAGCAATCAGCCCCAGCATTTT
- TRBJ2-1 TRBV7-9 - CASSLGQLEGEQFF TGTGCCAGCAGCTTAGGACAACTAGAAGGTGAGCAGTTCTTC
- TRBJ1-2 TRBV2 - CASSDPSAGGYTF TGTGCCAGCAGTGATCCTTCGGCAGGTGGCTACACCTTC
- TRBJ2-3 TRBV19 - CASRFGGGTQYF TGTGCCAGTAGATTTGGGGGAGGTACGCAGTATTTT
TRBD2 TRBJ2-3 TRBV3-1/TRBV3-2 - CASSSGTSVPGGTDTQYF TGTGCCAGCAGCTCGGGGACTAGCGTCCCGGGTGGCACAGATACGCAGTATTTT